Listed below are T cell receptor beta chains from one sample, sequenced in a study of shared clonotypes between healthy human individuals. The table came from immunoSEQ multiplex PCR; TCRdb's copy has only in-frame clones and leaves some out. Counted here are around 1.4 million clones, less than 99% occurring once; the ten biggest clones make up about 0.35%. Sequencing was done on a sample of naive CD4+ T cells sorted from blood. The receptors here all came from a young man in good health. CDR3s include the opening cysteine and the closing phenylalanine or tryptophan. The order of the fields is D gene, J gene, V gene, CDR3 protein, CDR3 DNA. The D gene is left open where the match is weak.

d_call: .; j_call: TRBJ1-5; v_call: TRBV6-5; cdr3_aa: CASSLDWGQPQHF; cdr3_nt: TGTGCCAGCAGTTTGGACTGGGGTCAGCCCCAGCATTTT
d_call: .; j_call: TRBJ1-5; v_call: TRBV7-6; cdr3_aa: CASSATDSNQPQHF; cdr3_nt: TGTGCCAGCAGCGCGACAGATAGCAATCAGCCCCAGCATTTT
d_call: .; j_call: TRBJ2-5; v_call: TRBV19; cdr3_aa: CASSPGGVRETQYF; cdr3_nt: TGTGCCAGTAGTCCCGGGGGAGTGAGGGAGACCCAGTACTTC
d_call: .; j_call: TRBJ2-1; v_call: TRBV14; cdr3_aa: CASSQRGASEQFF; cdr3_nt: TGTGCCAGCAGCCAGCGAGGTGCCAGTGAGCAGTTCTTC
d_call: .; j_call: TRBJ2-2; v_call: TRBV7-3; cdr3_aa: CASSGTFNTGELFF; cdr3_nt: TGTGCCAGCAGCGGAACCTTCAACACCGGGGAGCTGTTTTTT
d_call: TRBD1; j_call: TRBJ1-4; v_call: TRBV5-1; cdr3_aa: CASSGGQGAPGEKLFF; cdr3_nt: TGCGCCAGCAGCGGGGGACAGGGGGCGCCTGGTGAAAAACTGTTTTTT
d_call: .; j_call: TRBJ1-4; v_call: TRBV6-5; cdr3_aa: CASSWSATNEKLFF; cdr3_nt: TGTGCCAGCAGTTGGTCGGCAACTAATGAAAAACTGTTTTTT
d_call: .; j_call: TRBJ2-5; v_call: TRBV10-3; cdr3_aa: CAISESAEETQYF; cdr3_nt: TGTGCCATCAGTGAGTCGGCAGAAGAGACCCAGTACTTC
d_call: TRBD1; j_call: TRBJ1-2; v_call: TRBV7-8; cdr3_aa: CASSLRGLGQGQGYTF; cdr3_nt: TGTGCCAGCAGCTTAAGAGGTTTAGGACAGGGTCAAGGCTACACCTTC
d_call: .; j_call: TRBJ1-2; v_call: TRBV5-1; cdr3_aa: CASSPQGDYGYTF; cdr3_nt: TGCGCCAGCAGCCCACAGGGCGACTATGGCTACACCTTC
d_call: .; j_call: TRBJ1-2; v_call: TRBV9; cdr3_aa: CASSVGQGPYGYTF; cdr3_nt: TGTGCCAGCAGCGTAGGGCAGGGTCCCTATGGCTACACCTTC
d_call: TRBD2; j_call: TRBJ2-5; v_call: TRBV9; cdr3_aa: CASSSGREETQYF; cdr3_nt: TGTGCCAGCTCGAGCGGGAGGGAAGAGACCCAGTACTTC
d_call: .; j_call: TRBJ1-1; v_call: TRBV9; cdr3_aa: CASSVDHSSLHTEAFF; cdr3_nt: TGTGCCAGCAGCGTAGATCACAGCTCGCTCCACACTGAAGCTTTCTTT
d_call: .; j_call: TRBJ2-3; v_call: TRBV19; cdr3_aa: CASSKSGTTTDTQYF; cdr3_nt: TGTGCCAGTAGTAAATCCGGGACCACCACAGATACGCAGTATTTT
d_call: TRBD2; j_call: TRBJ2-1; v_call: TRBV7-3; cdr3_aa: CASSSPGLASKNEQFF; cdr3_nt: TGTGCCAGCAGCTCACCGGGACTAGCTTCAAAGAATGAGCAGTTCTTC
d_call: TRBD1; j_call: TRBJ2-1; v_call: TRBV5-1; cdr3_aa: CASSLAPGQGEGSYNEQFF; cdr3_nt: TGCGCCAGCAGCTTGGCTCCGGGACAGGGGGAAGGCTCCTACAATGAGCAGTTCTTC
d_call: TRBD1; j_call: TRBJ1-5; v_call: TRBV2; cdr3_aa: CASTSGGIQPQHF; cdr3_nt: TGTGCCAGCACCTCAGGGGGGATTCAGCCCCAGCATTTT
d_call: .; j_call: TRBJ1-4; v_call: TRBV7-2; cdr3_aa: CASSPPRQGEKLFF; cdr3_nt: TGTGCCAGCAGCCCACCCCGGCAGGGGGAAAAACTGTTTTTT
d_call: .; j_call: TRBJ2-7; v_call: TRBV29-1; cdr3_aa: CSVGSSYEQYF; cdr3_nt: TGCAGCGTTGGGAGCTCCTACGAGCAGTACTTC
d_call: .; j_call: TRBJ1-3; v_call: TRBV7-2; cdr3_aa: CASSFRGAENTIYF; cdr3_nt: TGTGCCAGCAGCTTCCGGGGGGCGGAAAACACCATATATTTT